The sequence of this T cell receptor beta chain was determined in a study of shared clonotypes between healthy human individuals. Generated by immunoSEQ multiplex PCR, the TCRdb table keeps only in-frame clones and is missing some. The data contain over a million clones, roughly 98% of them singletons. Investigators divided CD4+ cells into CD45RA+ naive and CD45RA-negative memory subsets. The sample taken for sequencing was naive CD4+ T cells sorted from blood. Subset indicated: CD45RA+ positively selected. The sequence was collected from a man aged 25 to 40 in good health.

The CDR3 nucleotides are TGTGCCAGCGGGGAGGTGTGGAAGCCCCAGCATTTT. Its translation: CASGEVWKPQHF. The genes are TRBV6-5 and TRBJ1-5; D gene ambiguous. Per germline, CDR1 MNHEY and CDR2 SVGAGI. Trimming removed 8 bases from V and 8 bases from J, with 13 bases in between. The CDR3 sequence is 12 residues long.